The 10 T cell receptor beta chains given below trace back to one sample, sequenced in a study of cytotoxic CD8 clonotypes in ibrutinib-treated CLL. The protocol was immunoSEQ multiplex PCR, while the TCRdb copy is restricted to in-frame clones and leaves out a portion. This sample yields about 140,000 clones, of which around 81% are seen a single time; around 7.6% belongs to the top ten. Material: PBMCs, obtained after 36 months of ibrutinib treatment. Receptors originate from a human donor with chronic lymphocytic leukemia.

The chain carries TRBV19 and TRBJ1-1; D not resolved. This CDR3 is built from 14 residues. V lost 3 bases to trimming and J lost 1 base, with 9 bases between them. The germline gives CDR1 LNHDA, CDR2 SQIVND (reference sequence). The CDR3 sequence is CASSIIAENTEAFF. For the CDR3, the DNA is TGTGCCAGTAGTATCATAGCAGAGAACACTGAAGCTTTCTTT. Together with reference TRBV19 and TRBJ1-1, the CDR3 gives the full variable domain: DGGITQSPKYLFRKEGQNVTLSCEQNLNHDAMYWYRQDPGQGLRLIYYSQIVNDFQKGDIAEGYSVSREKKESFPLTVTSAQKNPTAFYLCASSIIAENTEAFFGQGTRLTVV.

This clone was observed once. The genes are TRBV28 and TRBJ2-1; TRBD2 agrees at 15 bases. CDR1 and CDR2 from the germline V gene are MDHEN and SYDVKM. Trimming cost V 5 bases and J 7 bases; bases outside gene matches: 15. The CDR3 runs 19 residues. The CDR3 sequence: CASSPLGLAGGSFMNEQFF. For the CDR3, the DNA is TGTGCCAGCAGTCCCCTGGGACTAGCGGGGGGTTCCTTTATGAATGAGCAGTTCTTC.

V usage is TRBV4-1 and J usage is TRBJ2-1; no reliable D call. The germline V gene encodes CDR1 MGHRA and CDR2 YSYEKL. This CDR3 is built from 15 residues. The V end lost 0 bases, the J end lost 6 bases, and 12 bases lay between the germline ends. DNA for the CDR3: TGCGCCAGCAGCCAAGATTTCAGCGCGTCCAATGAGCAGTTCTTC. It specifies CASSQDFSASNEQFF.

V and J are TRBV29-1 and TRBJ1-1; possible D gene TRBD1, 6 bases. The CDR3 extends over 13 amino acids. The V end was cut by 7 bases, the J end by 5 bases, with 17 bases between. Germline V gene sequence: CDR1 SQVTM, CDR2 ANQGSEA. The CDR3 coding sequence is TGCAGCGCCGCCCGGGGGCCAGGGACTGAAGCTTTCTTT. It codes for CSAARGPGTEAFF.

This chain joins TRBV2 and TRBJ2-7; possible D gene TRBD1, 5 bases. Germline V gene lookup returns CDR1 SNHLY and CDR2 FYNNEI. CDR3 length equals 12 residues. V was clipped by 5 bases and J by 9 bases, with 14 bases between them. CDR3 residues: CASSYARVVQYF. CDR3 nucleotide sequence: TGTGCCAGCAGTTATGCCAGGGTTGTGCAGTACTTC.

The chain is built from TRBV5-1 and TRBJ2-2; no reliable D call. The CDR3 totals 15 residues. V shed 0 bases and J shed 6 bases, with 12 bases lying between them. CDR1 and CDR2 from the germline V gene are SGHRS and YFSETQ. The CDR3 spells CASSLVMSGAGELFF. The DNA for the CDR3 is TGCGCCAGCAGCTTGGTAATGTCTGGGGCCGGGGAGCTGTTTTTT. The entire variable domain, with the rest obtained from reference TRBV5-1 and TRBJ2-2, is as follows: KAGVTQTPRYLIKTRGQQVTLSCSPISGHRSVSWYQQTPGQGLQFLFEYFSETQRNKGNFPGRFSGRQFSNSRSEMNVSTLELGDSALYLCASSLVMSGAGELFFGEGSRLTVL.

This sequence joins TRBV19 and TRBJ1-6, with 9 nucleotides matching TRBD1. Germline V lookup: CDR1 LNHDA, CDR2 SQIVND (reference sequence). The length of the CDR3 is 16 residues. Trimming at V came to 7 bases and at J to 8 bases, leaving 12 bases not matched to a gene. The CDR3 nucleotides read TGTGCCAGTACCATTTCCTCGGGACAGGGATATTCACCCCTCCACTTT. Protein product: CASTISSGQGYSPLHF.

This clone turned up a few times. The CDR3 loop is CSVALSGANVLTF. CDR3 nucleotide sequence: TGCAGCGTTGCACTTTCTGGGGCCAACGTCCTGACTTTC. The chain carries TRBV29-1 and TRBJ2-6, with D hard to call. The germline V and J ends were trimmed by 4 bases and 1 base, with 5 bases remaining between them. This CDR3 is 13 amino acids long. Germline CDR1 SQVTM, CDR2 ANQGSEA.

This clone turned up a few times. The chain couples TRBV5-5 to TRBJ1-1; the match to TRBD1 covers 8 bases. Trimming at V came to 5 bases and at J to 0 bases, leaving 9 bases not matched to a gene. The CDR3 consists of 16 residues. Germline assignment: CDR1 SGHKS and CDR2 YYEKEE (reference sequence). For the CDR3, the DNA is TGTGCCAGCAGGGAGGGGACAGGCTCCCTGAACACTGAAGCTTTCTTT. It encodes CASREGTGSLNTEAFF.

This chain links TRBV28 with TRBJ2-1; D is ambiguous. V was pared by 8 bases and J by 7 bases, with 9 bases between. CDR3 size: 11 residues. CDR1 and CDR2 from the germline V gene are MDHEN and SYDVKM. CDR3 residues: CASLEENEQFF. In DNA, the CDR3 is TGTGCCAGCCTCGAGGAGAATGAGCAGTTCTTC.